The T cell receptor (beta chain) under discussion was sequenced for a study of shared clonotypes between healthy human individuals. Study-wide findings and caveats: The generation probabilities recorded for non-shared clonotypes fell below those of clonotypes shared by all four donors.

The sample holds one count of this clone. Its antigen remains unknown. Cells designated naive CD8 were CD45RO-negative and were positively selected for CCR7, with terminally differentiated effector memory CD45RA+ cells excluded. Donors were healthy HIV-negative adults without recent acute infections or vaccinations. The CDR3 consists of 14 residues. V lost 5 bases, J lost 5 bases, and 15 bases lay in between. The germline V gene has CDR1 MNHEY and CDR2 SMNVEV (reference sequence). Assay used: immunoSEQ multiplex PCR; TCRdb lists only in-frame clones, some missing. The sample yields almost 700,000 clones, about 92% seen once.

The sequenced sample was naive CD8+ T cells sorted from blood. V is TRBV27 and J is TRBJ1-2, with D possibly matching TRBD1 (6 bases). This clonotype was sampled from a man aged 25-40 years in good health. CDR3 bases: TGTGCCAGCAGTGTTGGGGGCGCCCAGTATGGCTACACCTTC. This codes for CASSVGGAQYGYTF.